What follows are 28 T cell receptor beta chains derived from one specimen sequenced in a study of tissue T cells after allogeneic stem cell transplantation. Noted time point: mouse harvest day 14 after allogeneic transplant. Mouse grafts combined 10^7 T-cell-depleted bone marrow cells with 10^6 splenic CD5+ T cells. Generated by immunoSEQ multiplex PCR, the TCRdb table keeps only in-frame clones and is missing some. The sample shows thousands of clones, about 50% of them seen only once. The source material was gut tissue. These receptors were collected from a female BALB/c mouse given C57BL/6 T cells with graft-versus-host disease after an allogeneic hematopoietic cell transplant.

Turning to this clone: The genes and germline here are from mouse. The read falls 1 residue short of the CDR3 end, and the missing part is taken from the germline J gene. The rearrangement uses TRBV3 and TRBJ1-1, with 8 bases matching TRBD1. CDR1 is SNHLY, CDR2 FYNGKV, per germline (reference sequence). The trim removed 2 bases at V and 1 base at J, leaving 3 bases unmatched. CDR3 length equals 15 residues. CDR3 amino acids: CASSLRGTGNTEVFF. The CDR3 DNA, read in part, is TGTGCCAGCAGCTTAAGGGGGACAGGGAACACAGAAGTCTTC.

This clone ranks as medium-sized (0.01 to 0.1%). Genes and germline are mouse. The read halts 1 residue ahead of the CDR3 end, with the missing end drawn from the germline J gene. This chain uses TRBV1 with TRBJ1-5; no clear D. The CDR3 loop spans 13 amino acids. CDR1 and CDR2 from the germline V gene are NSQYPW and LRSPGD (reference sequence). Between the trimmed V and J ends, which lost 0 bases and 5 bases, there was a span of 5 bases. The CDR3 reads CTCSADPDQAPLF. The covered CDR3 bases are TGCACCTGCAGTGCAGATCCAGACCAGGCTCCGCTT.

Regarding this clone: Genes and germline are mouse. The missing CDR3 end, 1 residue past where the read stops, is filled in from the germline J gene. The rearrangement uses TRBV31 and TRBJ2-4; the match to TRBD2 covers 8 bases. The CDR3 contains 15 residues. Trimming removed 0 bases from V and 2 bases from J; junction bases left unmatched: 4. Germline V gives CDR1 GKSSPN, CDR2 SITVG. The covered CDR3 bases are TGTGCCTGGAGTCTAGCTGGGGGGTATCAAAACACCTTGTAC. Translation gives CAWSLAGGYQNTLY. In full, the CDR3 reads CAWSLAGGYQNTLYF.

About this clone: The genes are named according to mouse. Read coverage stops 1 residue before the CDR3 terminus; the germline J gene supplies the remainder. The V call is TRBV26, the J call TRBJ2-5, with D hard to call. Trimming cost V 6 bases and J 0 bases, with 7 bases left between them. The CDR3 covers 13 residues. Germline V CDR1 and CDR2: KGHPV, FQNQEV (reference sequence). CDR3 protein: CASSLRNQDTQYF. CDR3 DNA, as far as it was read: TGTGCCAGCAGCCTTCGGAACCAAGACACCCAGTAC.

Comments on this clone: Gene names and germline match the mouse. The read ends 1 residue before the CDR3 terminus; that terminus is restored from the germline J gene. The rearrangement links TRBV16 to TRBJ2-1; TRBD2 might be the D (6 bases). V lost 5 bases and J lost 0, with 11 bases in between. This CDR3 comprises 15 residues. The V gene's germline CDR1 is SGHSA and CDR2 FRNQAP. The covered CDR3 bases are TGTGCAAGCAGCCCCCGACTGGCTAACTATGCTGAGCAGTTC. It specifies CASSPRLANYAEQF. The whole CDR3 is CASSPRLANYAEQFF.

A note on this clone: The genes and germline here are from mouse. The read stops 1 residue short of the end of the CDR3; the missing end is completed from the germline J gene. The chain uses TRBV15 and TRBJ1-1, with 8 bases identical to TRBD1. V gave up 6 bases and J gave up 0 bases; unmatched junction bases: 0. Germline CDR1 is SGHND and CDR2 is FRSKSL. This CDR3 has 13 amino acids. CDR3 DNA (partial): TGTGCCAGCAGGGGACAGGCAAACACAGAAGTCTTC. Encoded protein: CASRGQANTEVF. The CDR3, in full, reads CASRGQANTEVFF. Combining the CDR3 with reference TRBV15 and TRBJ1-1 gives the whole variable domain DAGVTQTPRHEVAEKGQTIILKCEPVSGHNDLFWYRQTKIQGLELLSYFRSKSLMEDGGAFKDRFKAEMLNSSFSTLKIQPTEPKDSAVYLCASRGQANTEVFFGKGTRLTVV.

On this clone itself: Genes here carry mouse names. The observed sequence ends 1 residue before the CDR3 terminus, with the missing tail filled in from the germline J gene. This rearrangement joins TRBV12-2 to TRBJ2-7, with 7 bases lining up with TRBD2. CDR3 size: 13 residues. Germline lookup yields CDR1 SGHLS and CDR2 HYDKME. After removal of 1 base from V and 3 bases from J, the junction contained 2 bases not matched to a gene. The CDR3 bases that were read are TGTGCCAGCTCTCTAACTGGGGACTATGAACAGTAC. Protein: CASSLTGDYEQY. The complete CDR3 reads CASSLTGDYEQYF.

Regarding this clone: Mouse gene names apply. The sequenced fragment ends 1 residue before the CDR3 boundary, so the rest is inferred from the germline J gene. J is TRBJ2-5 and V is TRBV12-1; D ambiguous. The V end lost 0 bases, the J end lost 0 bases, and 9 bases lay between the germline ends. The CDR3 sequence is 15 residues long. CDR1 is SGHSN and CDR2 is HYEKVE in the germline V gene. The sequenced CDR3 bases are TGTGCCAGCTCTCTCGGAACAAATAACCAAGACACCCAGTAC. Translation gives CASSLGTNNQDTQY. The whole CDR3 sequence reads CASSLGTNNQDTQYF. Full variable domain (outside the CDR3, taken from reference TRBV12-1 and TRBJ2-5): DSGVVQSPRHIIKEKGGRSVLTCIPISGHSNVVWYQQTLGKELKFLIQHYEKVERDKGFLPSRFSVQQFDDYHSEMNMSALELEDSAMYFCASSLGTNNQDTQYFGPGTRLLVL.

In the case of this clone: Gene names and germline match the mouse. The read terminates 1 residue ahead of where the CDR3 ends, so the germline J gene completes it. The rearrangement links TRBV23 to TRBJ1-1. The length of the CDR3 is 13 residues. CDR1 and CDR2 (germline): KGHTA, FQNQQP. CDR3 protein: CSSSQEGGTEVFF. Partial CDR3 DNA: TGCTCCAGCAGTCAAGAGGGAGGCACAGAAGTCTTC. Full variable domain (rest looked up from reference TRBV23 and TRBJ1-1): DAAVTQKPRYLIKMKGQEAEMKCIPEKGHTAVFWYQQKQSKELKFLIYFQNQQPLDQIDMVKERFSAVCPSSSLCSLGIRTCEAEDSALYLCSSSQEGGTEVFFGKGTRLTVV.

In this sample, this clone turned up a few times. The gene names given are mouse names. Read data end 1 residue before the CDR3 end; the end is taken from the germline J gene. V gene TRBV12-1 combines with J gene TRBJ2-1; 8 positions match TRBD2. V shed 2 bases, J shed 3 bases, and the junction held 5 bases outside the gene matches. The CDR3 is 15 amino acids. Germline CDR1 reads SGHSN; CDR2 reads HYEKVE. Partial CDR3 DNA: TGTGCCAGCTCTCCTCTGGGGGGAAGCTATGCTGAGCAGTTC. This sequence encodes CASSPLGGSYAEQF. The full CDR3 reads CASSPLGGSYAEQFF.

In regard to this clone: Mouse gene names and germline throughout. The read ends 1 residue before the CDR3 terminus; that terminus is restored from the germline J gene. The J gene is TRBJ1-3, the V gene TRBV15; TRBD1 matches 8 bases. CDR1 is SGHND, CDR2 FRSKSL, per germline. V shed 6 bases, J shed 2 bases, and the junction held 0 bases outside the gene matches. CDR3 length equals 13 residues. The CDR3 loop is CASRTGAGNTLYF. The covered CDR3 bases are TGTGCCAGCAGGACAGGGGCTGGAAATACGCTCTAT.

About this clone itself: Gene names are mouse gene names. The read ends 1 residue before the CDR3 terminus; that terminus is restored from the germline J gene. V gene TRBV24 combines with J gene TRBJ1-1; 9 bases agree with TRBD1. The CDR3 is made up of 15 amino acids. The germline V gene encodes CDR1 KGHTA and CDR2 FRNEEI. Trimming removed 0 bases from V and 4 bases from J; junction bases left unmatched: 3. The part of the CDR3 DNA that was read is TGTGCCAGCAGTCTGTATACAGGGGGCAGCACAGAAGTCTTC. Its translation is CASSLYTGGSTEVF. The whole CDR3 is CASSLYTGGSTEVFF.

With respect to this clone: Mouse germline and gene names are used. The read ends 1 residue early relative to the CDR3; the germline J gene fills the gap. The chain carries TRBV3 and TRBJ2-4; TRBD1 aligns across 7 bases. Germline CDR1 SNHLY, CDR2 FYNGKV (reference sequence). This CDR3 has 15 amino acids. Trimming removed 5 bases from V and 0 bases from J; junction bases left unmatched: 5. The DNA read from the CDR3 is TGTGCCAGCAGCCCGGGACAGCCTAGTCAAAACACCTTGTAC. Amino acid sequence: CASSPGQPSQNTLY. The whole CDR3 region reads CASSPGQPSQNTLYF. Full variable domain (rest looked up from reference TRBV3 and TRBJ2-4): GPKVLQIPSHQIIDMGQMVTLNCDPVSNHLYFYWYKQILGQQMEFLVNFYNGKVMEKSKLFKDQFSVERPDGSYFTLKIQPTALEDSAVYFCASSPGQPSQNTLYFGAGTRLSVL.

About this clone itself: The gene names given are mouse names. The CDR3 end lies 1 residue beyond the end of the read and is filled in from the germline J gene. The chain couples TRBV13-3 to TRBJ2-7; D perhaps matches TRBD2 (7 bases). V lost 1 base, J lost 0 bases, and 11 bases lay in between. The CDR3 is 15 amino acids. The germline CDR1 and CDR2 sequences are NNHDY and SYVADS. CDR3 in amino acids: CASSDPGGSSYEQYF. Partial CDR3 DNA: TGTGCCAGCAGTGATCCTGGGGGCAGCTCCTATGAACAGTAC.

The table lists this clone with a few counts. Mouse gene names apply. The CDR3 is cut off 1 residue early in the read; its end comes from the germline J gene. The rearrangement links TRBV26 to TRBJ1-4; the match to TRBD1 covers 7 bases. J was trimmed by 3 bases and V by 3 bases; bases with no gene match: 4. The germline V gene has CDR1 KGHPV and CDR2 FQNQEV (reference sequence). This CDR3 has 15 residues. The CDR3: CASSLATGTNERLFF. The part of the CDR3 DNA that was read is TGTGCCAGCAGTCTCGCGACAGGGACCAACGAAAGATTATTT.

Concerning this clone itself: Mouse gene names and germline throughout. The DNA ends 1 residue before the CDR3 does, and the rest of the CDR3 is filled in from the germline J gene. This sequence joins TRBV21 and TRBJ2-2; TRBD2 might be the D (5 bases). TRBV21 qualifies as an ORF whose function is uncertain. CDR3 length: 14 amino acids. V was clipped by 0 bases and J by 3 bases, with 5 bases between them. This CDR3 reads CASSQSWDTGQLYF. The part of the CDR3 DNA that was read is TGTGCTAGCAGTCAATCCTGGGACACCGGGCAGCTCTAC.

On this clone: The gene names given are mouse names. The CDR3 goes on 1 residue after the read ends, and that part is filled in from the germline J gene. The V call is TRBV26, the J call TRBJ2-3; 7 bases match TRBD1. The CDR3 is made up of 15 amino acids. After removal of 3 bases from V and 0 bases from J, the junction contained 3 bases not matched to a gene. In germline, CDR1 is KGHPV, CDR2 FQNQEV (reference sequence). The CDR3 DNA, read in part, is TGTGCCAGCAGTCTTTCGGGACAGAGTGCAGAAACGCTGTAT. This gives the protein CASSLSGQSAETLY. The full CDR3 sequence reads CASSLSGQSAETLYF.

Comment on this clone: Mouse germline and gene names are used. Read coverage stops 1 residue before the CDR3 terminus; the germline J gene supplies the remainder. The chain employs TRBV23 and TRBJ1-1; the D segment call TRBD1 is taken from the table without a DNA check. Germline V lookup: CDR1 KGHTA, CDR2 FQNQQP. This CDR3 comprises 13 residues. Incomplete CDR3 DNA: TGCTCCAGCAGCCAGGGGGCAGGCACAGAAGTCTTC. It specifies CSSSQGAGTEVF. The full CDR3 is CSSSQGAGTEVFF.

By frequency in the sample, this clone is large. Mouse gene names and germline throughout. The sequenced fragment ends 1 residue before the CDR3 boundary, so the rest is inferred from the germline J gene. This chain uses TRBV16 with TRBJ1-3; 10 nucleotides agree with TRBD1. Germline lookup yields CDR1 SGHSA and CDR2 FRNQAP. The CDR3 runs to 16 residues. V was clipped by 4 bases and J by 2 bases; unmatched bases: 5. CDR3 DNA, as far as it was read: TGTGCAAGCAGCTCGACCGGGACAGGGGCTGGAAATACGCTCTAT. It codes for CASSSTGTGAGNTLY. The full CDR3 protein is CASSSTGTGAGNTLYF.

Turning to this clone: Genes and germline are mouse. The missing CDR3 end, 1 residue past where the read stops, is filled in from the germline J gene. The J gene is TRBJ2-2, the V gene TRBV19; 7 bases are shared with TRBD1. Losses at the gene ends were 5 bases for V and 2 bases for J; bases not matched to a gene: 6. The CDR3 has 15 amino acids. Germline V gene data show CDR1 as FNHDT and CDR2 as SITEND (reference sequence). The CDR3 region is CASSYRGGNTGQLYF. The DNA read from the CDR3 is TGTGCCAGCAGCTACAGGGGAGGGAACACCGGGCAGCTCTAC. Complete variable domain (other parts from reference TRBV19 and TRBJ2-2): GGIITQTPKFLIGQEGQKLTLKCQQNFNHDTMYWYRQDSGKGLRLIYYSITENDLQKGDLSEGYDASREKKSSFSLTVTSAQKNEMAVFLCASSYRGGNTGQLYFGEGSKLTVL.

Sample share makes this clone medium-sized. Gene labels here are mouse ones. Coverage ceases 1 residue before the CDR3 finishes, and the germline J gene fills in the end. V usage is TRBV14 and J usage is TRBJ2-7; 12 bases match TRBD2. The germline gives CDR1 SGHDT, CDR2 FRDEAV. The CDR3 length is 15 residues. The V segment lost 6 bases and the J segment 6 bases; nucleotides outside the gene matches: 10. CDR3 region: CASTDWGGAGFEQYF. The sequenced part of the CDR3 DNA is TGTGCCAGCACCGACTGGGGGGGCGCCGGATTTGAACAGTAC.

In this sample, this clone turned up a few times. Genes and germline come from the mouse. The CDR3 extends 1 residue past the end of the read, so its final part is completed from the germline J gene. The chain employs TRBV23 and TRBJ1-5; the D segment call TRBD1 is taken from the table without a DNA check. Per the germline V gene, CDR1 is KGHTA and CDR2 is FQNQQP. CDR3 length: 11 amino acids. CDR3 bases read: TGCTCCAGCAGTAGACAGCAGGCTCCGCTT. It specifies CSSSRQQAPL. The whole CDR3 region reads CSSSRQQAPLF.

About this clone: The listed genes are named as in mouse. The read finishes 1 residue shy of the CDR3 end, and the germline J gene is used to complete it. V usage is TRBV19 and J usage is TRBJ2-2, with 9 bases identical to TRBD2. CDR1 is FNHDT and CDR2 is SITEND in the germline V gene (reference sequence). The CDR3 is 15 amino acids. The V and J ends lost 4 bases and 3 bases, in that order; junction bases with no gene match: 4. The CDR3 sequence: CASSLGLGDTGQLYF. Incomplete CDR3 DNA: TGTGCCAGCAGTCTGGGACTGGGAGACACCGGGCAGCTCTAC. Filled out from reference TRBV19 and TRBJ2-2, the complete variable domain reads GGIITQTPKFLIGQEGQKLTLKCQQNFNHDTMYWYRQDSGKGLRLIYYSITENDLQKGDLSEGYDASREKKSSFSLTVTSAQKNEMAVFLCASSLGLGDTGQLYFGEGSKLTVL.

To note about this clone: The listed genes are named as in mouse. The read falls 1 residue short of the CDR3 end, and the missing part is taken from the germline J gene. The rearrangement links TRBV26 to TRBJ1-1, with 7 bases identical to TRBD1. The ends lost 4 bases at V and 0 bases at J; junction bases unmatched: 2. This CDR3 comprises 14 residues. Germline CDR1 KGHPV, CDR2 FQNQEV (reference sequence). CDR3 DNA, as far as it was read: TGTGCCAGCAGTCGCGGGACAGCAAACACAGAAGTCTTC. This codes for CASSRGTANTEVF. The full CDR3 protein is CASSRGTANTEVFF. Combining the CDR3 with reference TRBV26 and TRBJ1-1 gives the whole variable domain NSKVIQTPRYLVKGQGQKAKMRCIPEKGHPVVFWYQQNKNNEFKFLINFQNQEVLQQIDMTEKRFSAECPSNSPCSLEIQSSEAGDSALYLCASSRGTANTEVFFGKGTRLTVV.

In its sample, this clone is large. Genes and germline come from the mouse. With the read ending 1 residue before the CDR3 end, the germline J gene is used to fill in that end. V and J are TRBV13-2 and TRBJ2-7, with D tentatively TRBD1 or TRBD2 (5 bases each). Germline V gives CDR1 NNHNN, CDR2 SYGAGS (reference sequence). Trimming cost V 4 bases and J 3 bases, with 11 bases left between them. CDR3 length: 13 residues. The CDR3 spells CASGRGRDYEQYF. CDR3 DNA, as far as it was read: TGTGCCAGCGGTAGGGGACGGGACTATGAACAGTAC.

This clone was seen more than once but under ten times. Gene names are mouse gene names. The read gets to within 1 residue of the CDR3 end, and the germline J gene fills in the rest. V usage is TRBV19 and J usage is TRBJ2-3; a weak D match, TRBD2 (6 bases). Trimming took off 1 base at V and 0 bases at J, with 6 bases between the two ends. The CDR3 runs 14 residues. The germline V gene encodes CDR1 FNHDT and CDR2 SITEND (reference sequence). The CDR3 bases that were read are TGTGCCAGCAGTATACTGGGGAGTGCAGAAACGCTGTAT. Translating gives CASSILGSAETLY. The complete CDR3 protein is CASSILGSAETLYF.

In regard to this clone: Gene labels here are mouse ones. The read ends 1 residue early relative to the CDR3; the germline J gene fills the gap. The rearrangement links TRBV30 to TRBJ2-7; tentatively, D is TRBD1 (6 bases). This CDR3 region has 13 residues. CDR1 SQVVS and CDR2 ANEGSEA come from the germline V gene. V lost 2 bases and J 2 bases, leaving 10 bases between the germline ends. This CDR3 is CSSRQDSPYEQYF. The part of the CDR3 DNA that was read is TGTAGTTCTAGACAGGACAGCCCCTATGAACAGTAC. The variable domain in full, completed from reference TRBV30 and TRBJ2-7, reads SVLLYQKPNRDICQSGTSLKIQCVADSQVVSMFWYQQFQEQSLMLMATANEGSEATYESGFTKDKFPISRPNLTFSTLTVNNARPGDSSIYFCSSRQDSPYEQYFGPGTRLTVL.

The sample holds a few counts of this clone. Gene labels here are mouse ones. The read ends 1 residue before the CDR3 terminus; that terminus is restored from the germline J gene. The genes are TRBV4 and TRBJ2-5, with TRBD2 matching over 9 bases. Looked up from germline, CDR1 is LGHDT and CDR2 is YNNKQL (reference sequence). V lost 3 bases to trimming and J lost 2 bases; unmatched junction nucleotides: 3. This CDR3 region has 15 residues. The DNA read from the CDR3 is TGTGCCAGCAGCTACACTGGGGGGACCCAAGACACCCAGTAC. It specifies CASSYTGGTQDTQY. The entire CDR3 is CASSYTGGTQDTQYF. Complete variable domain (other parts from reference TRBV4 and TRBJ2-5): ETAVFQTPNYHVTQVGNEVSFNCKQTLGHDTMYWYKQDSKKLLKIMFSYNNKQLIVNETVPRRFSPQSSDKAHLNLRIKSVEPEDSAVYLCASSYTGGTQDTQYFGPGTRLLVL.